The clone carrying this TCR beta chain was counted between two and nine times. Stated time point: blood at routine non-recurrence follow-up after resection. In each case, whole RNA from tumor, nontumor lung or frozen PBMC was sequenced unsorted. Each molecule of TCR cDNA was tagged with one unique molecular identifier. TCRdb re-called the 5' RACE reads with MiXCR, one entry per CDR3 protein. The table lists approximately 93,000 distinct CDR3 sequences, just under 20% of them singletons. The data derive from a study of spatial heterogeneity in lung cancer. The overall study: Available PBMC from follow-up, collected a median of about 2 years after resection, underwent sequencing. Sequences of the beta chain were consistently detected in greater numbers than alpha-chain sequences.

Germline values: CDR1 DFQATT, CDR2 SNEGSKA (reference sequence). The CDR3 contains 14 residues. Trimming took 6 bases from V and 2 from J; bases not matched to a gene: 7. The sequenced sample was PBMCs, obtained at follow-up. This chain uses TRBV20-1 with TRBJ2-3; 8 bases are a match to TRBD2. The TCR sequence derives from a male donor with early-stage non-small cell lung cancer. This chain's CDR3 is CSATGLASTDTQYF. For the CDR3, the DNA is TGCAGTGCAACCGGACTAGCATCCACAGATACGCAGTATTTT.